The T cell receptor beta chain under discussion was sequenced for a study of T-cell memory formation after mild COVID-19. Study summary: Largely donor-specific TCR clusters were found.

The germline V gene has CDR1 MNHEY and CDR2 SMNVEV (reference sequence). Trimming left V 3 bases short and J 1 base short, with 7 bases between. The CDR3 is 13 amino acids. This clonotype has ten or more counts. The authors produced TCR alpha and TCR beta cDNA libraries with sample barcodes and UMIs by 5'RACE using constant-segment primers. TCRdb re-called the 5' RACE reads with MiXCR, one entry per CDR3 protein. Among 470,000 or so distinct CDR3 sequences listed, about a sixth were seen once. The source material was PBMCs or a T cell subset sorted from them (not recorded which). The sequence was collected from a young man who had mild COVID-19 (a few samples of this study predate the infection). Cell type and time point are not known. The chain carries TRBV27 and TRBJ2-7, with D hard to call. CDR3 sequence (DNA): TGTGCCAGCAGTTTTGGGCCTTCCTACGAGCAGTACTTC. Translating it yields CASSFGPSYEQYF.